This T cell receptor beta chain was identified in a study of regulatory T cells in long-lasting Graves disease. Study-wide results and limits: Thyroid tissue went unexamined; only peripheral blood was analyzed.

Germline V gene data show CDR1 as KGHDR and CDR2 as SFDVKD. V lost 4 bases to trimming and J lost 6 bases, with 14 bases between them. The CDR3 has 14 amino acids. For TCR beta, libraries came from iRepertoire HTBI primers and Arm-PCR of CDR3 regions. TCRdb called the multiplex PCR reads again in MiXCR, with one record for every CDR3 protein. This table has fewer than 450,000 distinct CDR3 sequences, 23% appearing once. Regarding time point: persistent/refractory GD, antithyroid drugs over 5 years with positive TRAb. Isolated PBMC RNA provided the starting material for the TCR library. As a group, patients came from one endocrinology department in Xi'an, China. Of note for this clonotype: Its antigen is not identified.

The receptor was derived from a female donor with Graves disease. V and J are TRBV24-1 and TRBJ1-2; D possibly corresponds to TRBD1 (5 bases). The specimen was peripheral blood mononuclear cells (PBMCs), collected when the disease was refractory, from a patient treated with antithyroid drugs. The CDR3 sequence: CATSDPGRENGYTF. The CDR3 DNA is TGTGCCACCAGTGACCCTGGCAGGGAGAATGGCTACACCTTC.